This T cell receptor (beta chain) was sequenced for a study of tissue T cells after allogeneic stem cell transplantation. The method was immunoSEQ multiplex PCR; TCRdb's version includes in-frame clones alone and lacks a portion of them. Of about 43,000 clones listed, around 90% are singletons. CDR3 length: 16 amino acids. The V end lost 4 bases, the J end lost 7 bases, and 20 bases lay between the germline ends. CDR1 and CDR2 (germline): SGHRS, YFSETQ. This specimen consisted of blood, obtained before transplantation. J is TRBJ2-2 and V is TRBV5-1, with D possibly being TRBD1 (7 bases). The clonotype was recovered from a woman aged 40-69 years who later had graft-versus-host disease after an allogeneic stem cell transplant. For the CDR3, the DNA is TGCGCCAGCAGCCCGAAACCCAGGGGGGCCATCGGGGAGCTGTTTTTT. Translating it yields CASSPKPRGAIGELFF. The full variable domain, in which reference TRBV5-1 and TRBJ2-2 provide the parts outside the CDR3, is KAGVTQTPRYLIKTRGQQVTLSCSPISGHRSVSWYQQTPGQGLQFLFEYFSETQRNKGNFPGRFSGRQFSNSRSEMNVSTLELGDSALYLCASSPKPRGAIGELFFGEGSRLTVL.